This TCR beta chain came from a study of graft-versus-host responses after intestinal transplantation. The V gene's germline CDR1 is SGDLS and CDR2 YYNGEE. The CDR3 has 14 amino acids. V lost 2 bases and J 5 bases, leaving 10 bases between the germline ends. Sequencing used immunoSEQ multiplex PCR; TCRdb keeps in-frame clones, though not all of them. The sample includes 9,000 to 13,000 clones, 92% of them seen just once. This chain uses TRBV9 with TRBJ1-4, with D unclear. The origin of this receptor is a human patient who received an intestinal transplant, so some T cells may come from the graft donor. The specimen was PBMCs, collected approximately 45 days after intestinal transplantation. CDR3 in amino acids: CASSVGSRNEKLFF. The CDR3, as DNA: TGTGCCAGCAGCGTTGGATCCCGGAATGAAAAACTGTTTTTT.